This T cell receptor (beta chain) was obtained from a study of blood T cell repertoires in COVID-19. Study in general: The origin of the acute and convalescent COVID-19 samples was the United States, Italy and Spain.

CDR1 and CDR2 (germline): DFQATT, SNEGSKA (reference sequence). V was pared by 6 bases and J by 5 bases, with 2 bases of the junction left unmatched. The CDR3 contains 11 residues. Original processing methods: Cell counts per sample came from amplifying reference gene primers. The repertoire was sequenced with immunoSEQ multiplex PCR; TCRdb's copy has only in-frame clones and lacks some. V and J calls and clone size follow that table, whereas D and trimming were derived from the DNA. The sample shows around 130,000 clones, about 88% of them seen only once. This chain connects TRBV20-1 to TRBJ2-7; 9 bases map to TRBD2. The receptor was isolated from a woman between 45 and 60 years old who had recovered from COVID-19. The sequenced sample was PBMCs or T cells enriched from blood (not recorded which). Here the CDR3 DNA reads TGCAGTGCAAGGACTAGCGACGAGCAGTACTTC. Its protein product is CSARTSDEQYF.